Listed here is a single TCR beta chain. Antigen: not known. Using RNA transcripts as the source, TCR beta CDR3 regions were amplified. HTBI primers drove first-round RT-PCR of the TCR CDR3. MiXCR, applied by TCRdb to the multiplex PCR reads, yields one record per CDR3 protein. The sample shows hundreds of thousands of distinct CDR3 sequences, approximately 14% of them seen only once. The data belong to a study of T cells in Graves' hyperthyroidism and ophthalmopathy. General observations from the study: Most expanded thyroid clonotypes above 0.001 recurred in blood. It was a median around 6 months before onset that the model predicted ophthalmopathy.

Patients aged 18 to 65 with hyperthyroidism were newly diagnosed, with duration under 2 months. Trimming at V came to 2 bases and at J to 0 bases, leaving 4 bases not matched to a gene. Per the germline V gene, CDR1 is MGHRA and CDR2 is YSYEKL. This CDR3 region has 17 residues. The chain links TRBV4-1 to TRBJ2-4; 10 bases are a match to TRBD2. The sequence was collected from a young woman with Graves' hyperthyroidism. Sequencing was carried out using blood. CDR3 in amino acids: CASSQPTSGLAKNIQYF. The CDR3 nucleotides read TGCGCCAGCAGCCAACCGACTAGCGGGTTAGCCAAAAACATTCAGTACTTC.